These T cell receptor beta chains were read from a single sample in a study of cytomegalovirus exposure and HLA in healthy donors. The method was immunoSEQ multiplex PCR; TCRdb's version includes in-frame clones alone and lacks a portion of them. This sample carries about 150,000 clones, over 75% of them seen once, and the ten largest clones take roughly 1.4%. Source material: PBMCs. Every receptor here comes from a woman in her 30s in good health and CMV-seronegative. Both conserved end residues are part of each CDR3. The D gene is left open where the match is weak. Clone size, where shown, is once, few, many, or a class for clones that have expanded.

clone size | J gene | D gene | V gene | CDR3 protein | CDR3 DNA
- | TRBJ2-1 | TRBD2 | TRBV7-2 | CASGAGGSYNEQFF | TGTGCCAGCGGAGCGGGGGGGTCCTACAATGAGCAGTTCTTC
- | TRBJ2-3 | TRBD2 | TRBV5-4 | CASSFSGAADTQYF | TGTGCCAGCAGCTTTAGCGGGGCCGCAGATACGCAGTATTTT
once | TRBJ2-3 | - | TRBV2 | CASSSASGTDTQYF | TGTGCCAGCAGTTCAGCGTCGGGCACAGATACGCAGTATTTT
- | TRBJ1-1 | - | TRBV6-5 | CASGRTEAFF | TGTGCCAGCGGGAGAACTGAAGCTTTCTTT
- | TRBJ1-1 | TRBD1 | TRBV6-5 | CASNRGLNTEAFF | TGTGCCAGCAACAGGGGATTGAACACTGAAGCTTTCTTT
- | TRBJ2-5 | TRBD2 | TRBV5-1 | CASTVGGAEETQYF | TGCGCCAGCACCGTCGGGGGGGCCGAAGAGACCCAGTACTTC
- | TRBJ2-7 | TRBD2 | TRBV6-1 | CASSEATSGGYEQYF | TGTGCCAGCAGTGAGGCGACTAGCGGGGGCTACGAGCAGTACTTC
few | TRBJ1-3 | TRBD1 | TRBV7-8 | CASSGLQGTGNTIYF | TGTGCCAGCAGCGGCCTACAGGGGACTGGAAACACCATATATTTT
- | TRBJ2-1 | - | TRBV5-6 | CASSLLQSSYNEQFF | TGTGCCAGCAGCTTGCTACAGAGCTCCTACAATGAGCAGTTCTTC
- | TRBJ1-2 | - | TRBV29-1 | CSGGWGDYGYTF | TGCAGCGGAGGCTGGGGCGACTATGGCTACACCTTC
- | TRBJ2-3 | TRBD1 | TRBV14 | CASSQLGTGELDTQYF | TGTGCCAGCAGCCAACTTGGGACAGGGGAATTAGATACGCAGTATTTT
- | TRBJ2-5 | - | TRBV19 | CASSISWPAGAQETQYF | TGTGCCAGTAGTATCAGTTGGCCGGCGGGGGCACAAGAGACCCAGTACTTC
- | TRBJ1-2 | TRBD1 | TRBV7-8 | CASSPWTGNYGYTF | TGTGCCAGCAGCCCCTGGACAGGCAACTATGGCTACACCTTC